This TCR beta chain is from a study of blood T cell dynamics during melanoma immunotherapy. Study-level background: Metastatic melanoma patients received first-line pembrolizumab or nivolumab plus ipilimumab.

Study results and caveats: Clones driving repertoire changes may be melanoma-specific or general immune activation.

Time point meaning: pre-treatment baseline. About this clone itself: What it binds is not known.

This table comes from immunoSEQ multiplex PCR, and its TCRdb copy is limited to in-frame clones, with some not included. This sample has 1,500 to 2,000 clones, with 80% found just once. This TCR was recovered from a human donor with melanoma. Sequenced here: blood, sampled from a patient treated with checkpoint blockade.

Written as DNA, the CDR3 is TGTGCCAGCAGCCAAGAAGGGACAGGGGGCTATACTGAAGCTTTCTTT. This encodes CASSQEGTGGYTEAFF. The chain recombines TRBV4-2 with TRBJ1-1, with 12 bases identical to TRBD1. Germline V gene data show CDR1 as LGHNA and CDR2 as YNFKEQ. This CDR3 is 16 amino acids long. V was pared by 0 bases and J by 5 bases, with 4 bases of the junction left unmatched.